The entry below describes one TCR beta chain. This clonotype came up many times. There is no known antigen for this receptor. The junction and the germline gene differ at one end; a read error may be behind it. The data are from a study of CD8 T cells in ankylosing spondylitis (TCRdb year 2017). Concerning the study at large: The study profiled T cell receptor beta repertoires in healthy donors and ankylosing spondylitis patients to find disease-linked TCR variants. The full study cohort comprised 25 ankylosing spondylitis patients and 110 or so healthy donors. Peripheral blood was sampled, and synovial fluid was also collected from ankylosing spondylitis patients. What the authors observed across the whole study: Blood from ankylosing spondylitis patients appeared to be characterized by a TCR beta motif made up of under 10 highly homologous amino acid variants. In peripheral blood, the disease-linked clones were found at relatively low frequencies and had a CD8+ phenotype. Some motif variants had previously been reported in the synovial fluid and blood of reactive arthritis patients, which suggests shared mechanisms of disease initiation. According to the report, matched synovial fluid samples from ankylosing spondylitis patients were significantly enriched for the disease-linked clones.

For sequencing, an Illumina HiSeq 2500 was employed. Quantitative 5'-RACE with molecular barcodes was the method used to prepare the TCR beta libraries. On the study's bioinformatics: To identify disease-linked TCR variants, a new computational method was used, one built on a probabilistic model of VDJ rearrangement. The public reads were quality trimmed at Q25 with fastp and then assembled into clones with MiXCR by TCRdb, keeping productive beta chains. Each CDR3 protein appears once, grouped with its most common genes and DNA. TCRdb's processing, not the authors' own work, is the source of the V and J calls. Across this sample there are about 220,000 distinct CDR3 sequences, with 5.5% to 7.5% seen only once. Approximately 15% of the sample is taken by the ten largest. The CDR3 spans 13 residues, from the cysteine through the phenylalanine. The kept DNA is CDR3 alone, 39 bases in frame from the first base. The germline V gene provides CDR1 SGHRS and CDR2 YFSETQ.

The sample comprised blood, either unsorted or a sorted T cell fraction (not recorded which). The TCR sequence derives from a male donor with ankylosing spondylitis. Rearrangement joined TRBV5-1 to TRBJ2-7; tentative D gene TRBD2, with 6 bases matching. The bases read TGCGCCAGCATGGGGACTGCCCCCTACGAGCGGTACTTC. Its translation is CASMGTAPYERYF.